This paragraph covers one TCR beta chain sequence. The data belong to a study of blood T cell repertoires in COVID-19. Germline V CDR1 and CDR2: SGDLS, YYNGEE. V was trimmed by 4 bases and J by 4 bases, leaving 17 bases between them. The CDR3 is 15 amino acids. The method was immunoSEQ multiplex PCR; TCRdb's version includes in-frame clones alone and lacks a portion of them. The sample contains 100,000 to 150,000 clones, approximately 87% of which appear only once. The TCR sequence derives from a man aged 65 to 79 with active COVID-19. The V and J genes are TRBV9 and TRBJ1-2; a weak D match, TRBD1 (6 bases). Sequencing was carried out using peripheral blood. DNA of the CDR3: TGTGCCAGCAGCTCCGATCCGGGACAACGCTATGGCTACACCTTC. Translation gives CASSSDPGQRYGYTF.